This T cell receptor (beta chain) was sequenced during a study of radiotherapy plus CTLA-4 blockade in lung cancer. Measured with immunoSEQ multiplex PCR; TCRdb has only the in-frame clones, and not every one. The sample holds approximately 35,000 clones; around 85% are singletons and the top ten take about 6%. Here the sequenced sample was peripheral blood, taken from a patient treated with radiotherapy plus ipilimumab. This receptor was taken from a human donor with non-small cell lung cancer who had stable disease on radiotherapy plus ipilimumab.

The CDR3 region is CASSWTSGYYNEQFF. DNA of the CDR3: TGCGCCAGCAGCTGGACTAGCGGCTACTACAATGAGCAGTTCTTC. The chain carries TRBV5-1 and TRBJ2-1, with 10 bases matching TRBD2. Losses at the gene ends were 3 bases for V and 3 bases for J; bases not matched to a gene: 3. CDR1 is SGHRS, CDR2 YFSETQ, per germline. The CDR3 totals 15 residues. The full variable domain, rest sourced from reference TRBV5-1 and TRBJ2-1, is KAGVTQTPRYLIKTRGQQVTLSCSPISGHRSVSWYQQTPGQGLQFLFEYFSETQRNKGNFPGRFSGRQFSNSRSEMNVSTLELGDSALYLCASSWTSGYYNEQFFGPGTRLTVL.